What follows are 14 T cell receptor beta chains derived from one specimen sequenced in a study of patients and donors after allogeneic stem cell transplantation. TCRdb redid the calling of the RT-PCR reads with MiXCR, one entry per CDR3 protein. The repertoire holds approximately 60,000 distinct CDR3 sequences, with 13% as singletons. Sequenced: blood, either unsorted or a sorted T cell fraction (not recorded which). The receptor source for this set is a human donor who was either an allogeneic HSCT recipient or a stem cell or donor lymphocyte infusion donor (not recorded which). It is not recorded whose cells these are; they may come from a transplant donor.

This clonotype was counted at least ten times. V gene TRBV12-5 combines with J gene TRBJ2-5, with a possible D match to TRBD1 (6 bases). Trimming removed 5 bases at V and 4 bases at J, with 11 bases between. The germline CDR1 and CDR2 sequences are LGHNT and FRNRAP. CDR3 length: 13 residues. CDR3 protein: CASGVTGIETQYF. The CDR3, as DNA: TGTGCTAGTGGTGTCACAGGGATAGAGACCCAGTACTTC. Full variable domain (outside the CDR3, taken from reference TRBV12-5 and TRBJ2-5): DARVTQTPRHKVTEMGQEVTMRCQPILGHNTVFWYRQTMMQGLELLAYFRNRAPLDDSGMPKDRFSAEMPDATLATLKIQPSEPRDSAVYFCASGVTGIETQYFGPGTRLLVL.

J is TRBJ2-1 and V is TRBV5-6, with 10 positions matching TRBD2. This CDR3 has 16 residues. Germline V CDR1 and CDR2: SGHDT, YYEEEE. V lost 1 base to trimming and J lost 4 bases; unmatched junction nucleotides: 5. CDR3 sequence reads: CASSLLAGEGYNEQFF. The DNA of the CDR3 is TGTGCCAGCAGCTTGCTAGCGGGAGAGGGTTACAATGAGCAGTTCTTC.

The DNA of the CDR3 is TGCAGCGTTGCGGGTAGGGGCACCTACAATGAGCAGTTCTTC. Its protein product is CSVAGRGTYNEQFF. The J gene is TRBJ2-1, the V gene TRBV29-1; TRBD1 might be the D (5 bases). The germline V gene has CDR1 SQVTM and CDR2 ANQGSEA. Trimming stripped 4 bases from V and 2 bases from J, with 12 bases between. There are 14 residues in the CDR3.

In its sample, this clonotype was seen many times. This sequence joins TRBV12-3 or TRBV12-4 and TRBJ1-1, with 7 nucleotides matching TRBD1. The CDR3 spans 16 residues. V lost 3 bases to trimming and J lost 4 bases; unmatched junction nucleotides: 11. In nucleotides, the CDR3 is TGTGCCAGCAGTTTTAGGCGACAGGGAGAGGGCACTGAAGCTTTCTTT. Amino acids: CASSFRRQGEGTEAFF.

This rearrangement joins TRBV20-1 to TRBJ2-1; D unclear. The V end lost 6 bases, the J end lost 0 bases, and 12 bases lay between the germline ends. Per germline, CDR1 DFQATT and CDR2 SNEGSKA (reference sequence). The CDR3 is made up of 14 amino acids. The CDR3: CSALYRRSYNEQFF. The CDR3, as DNA: TGCAGTGCCCTTTACCGACGCTCCTACAATGAGCAGTTCTTC.

Note on this clonotype: This could be a read error, since a much larger clone is one nucleotide away. This chain's CDR3 is CASSAQDRVKSNEAFF. The CDR3 DNA is TGTGCCAGCAGCGCCCAGGACAGGGTGAAATCCAATGAAGCTTTCTTT. The genes are TRBV13 and TRBJ1-1, with TRBD1 matching 8 bases. The germline V gene has CDR1 PRHDT and CDR2 FYEKMQ (reference sequence). This CDR3 is 16 amino acids long. The ends lost 5 bases at V and 7 bases at J; junction bases unmatched: 15.

This clonotype has at least ten counts. This chain links TRBV7-2 with TRBJ2-1; TRBD1 matches at 8 bases. Germline V gene lookup returns CDR1 SGHTA and CDR2 FQGNSA. J gave up 10 bases and V 4 bases, and 3 bases lay outside the gene matches. CDR3 size: 12 residues. CDR3 sequence (DNA): TGTGCCAGCAGCTCGACAGGGGTCGAGCAGTTCTTC. This encodes CASSSTGVEQFF.

This clonotype appeared many times. This chain uses TRBV20-1 with TRBJ2-3; 7 nucleotides line up with TRBD1. Germline CDR1 reads DFQATT; CDR2 reads SNEGSKA (reference sequence). CDR3 length equals 12 residues. The J segment lost 3 bases and the V segment lost 8 bases, leaving 5 bases of the junction unmatched. As DNA, the CDR3 is TGCAGTACACCACAGGGGACAGATACGCAGTATTTT. Its translation is CSTPQGTDTQYF.

This clonotype has just a few counts. The rearrangement links TRBV15 to TRBJ2-7; D remains unclear. CDR3 length: 13 amino acids. CDR1 is LNHNV and CDR2 is YYDKDF in the germline V gene (reference sequence). The V end lost 0 bases, the J end lost 3 bases, and 6 bases lay between the germline ends. CDR3 sequence: CATSRDGLYEQYF. The CDR3 region has the DNA TGTGCCACCAGCAGAGATGGCCTCTACGAGCAGTACTTC.

The table lists this clonotype with many counts. The V call is TRBV7-9, the J call TRBJ2-7; the D call may be TRBD1 or TRBD2 (5 bases each). The CDR3 has 16 amino acids. CDR1 is SEHNR and CDR2 is FQNEAQ in the germline V gene (reference sequence). Trimming left V 8 bases short and J 4 bases short, with 24 bases between. In DNA form, the CDR3 reads TGTGCCAGCTCAAACCGGGACCCCCGAGCCCCTTACGAGCAGTACTTC. Translated, it gives CASSNRDPRAPYEQYF.

On this clonotype: A read error is possible here, since a much larger clone lies one base away. The chain has TRBV13 and TRBJ1-1; no reliable D call. The V gene's germline CDR1 is PRHDT and CDR2 FYEKMQ (reference sequence). There are 10 residues in the CDR3. In nucleotides, the CDR3 is TGTGCCAGCAGCTTTGGCGAAGCTTTGTTT. Its protein product is CASSFGEALF.

The genes are TRBV7-2 and TRBJ2-3, with D unclear. CDR1 is SGHTA and CDR2 is FQGNSA in the germline V gene. The CDR3 is 16 residues long. Trimming removed 2 bases from V and 0 bases from J, with 12 bases in between. The DNA of the CDR3 is TGTGCCAGCAGCTTATTTTCTTCGCTGAGCACAGATACGCAGTATTTT. This sequence encodes CASSLFSSLSTDTQYF. Complete variable domain (other parts from reference TRBV7-2 and TRBJ2-3): GAGVSQSPSNKVTEKGKDVELRCDPISGHTALYWYRQSLGQGLEFLIYFQGNSAPDKSGLPSDRFSAERTGGSVSTLTIQRTQQEDSAVYLCASSLFSSLSTDTQYFGPGTRLTVL.

This clonotype was recorded a few times. The V gene is TRBV6-5, the J gene TRBJ1-4; D may be TRBD1 (6 bases). The CDR3 has 13 residues. Trimming removed 3 bases at V and 8 bases at J, with 10 bases between. In germline, CDR1 is MNHEY, CDR2 SVGAGI. CDR3 residues: CASSYGGQEKLFF. The CDR3, as DNA: TGTGCCAGCAGTTATGGGGGCCAGGAAAAACTGTTTTTT.

This clonotype was observed at least ten times. The genes are TRBV5-1 and TRBJ2-3; no definite D call. The CDR3 length is 13 residues. Germline CDR1 is SGHRS and CDR2 is YFSETQ. V was cut by 3 bases and J by 3 bases, with 8 bases left in between. CDR3 DNA sequence: TGCGCCAGCAGCTCGGGCGATACAGATACGCAGTATTTT. Translation gives CASSSGDTDTQYF. Complete variable domain (other parts from reference TRBV5-1 and TRBJ2-3): KAGVTQTPRYLIKTRGQQVTLSCSPISGHRSVSWYQQTPGQGLQFLFEYFSETQRNKGNFPGRFSGRQFSNSRSEMNVSTLELGDSALYLCASSSGDTDTQYFGPGTRLTVL.